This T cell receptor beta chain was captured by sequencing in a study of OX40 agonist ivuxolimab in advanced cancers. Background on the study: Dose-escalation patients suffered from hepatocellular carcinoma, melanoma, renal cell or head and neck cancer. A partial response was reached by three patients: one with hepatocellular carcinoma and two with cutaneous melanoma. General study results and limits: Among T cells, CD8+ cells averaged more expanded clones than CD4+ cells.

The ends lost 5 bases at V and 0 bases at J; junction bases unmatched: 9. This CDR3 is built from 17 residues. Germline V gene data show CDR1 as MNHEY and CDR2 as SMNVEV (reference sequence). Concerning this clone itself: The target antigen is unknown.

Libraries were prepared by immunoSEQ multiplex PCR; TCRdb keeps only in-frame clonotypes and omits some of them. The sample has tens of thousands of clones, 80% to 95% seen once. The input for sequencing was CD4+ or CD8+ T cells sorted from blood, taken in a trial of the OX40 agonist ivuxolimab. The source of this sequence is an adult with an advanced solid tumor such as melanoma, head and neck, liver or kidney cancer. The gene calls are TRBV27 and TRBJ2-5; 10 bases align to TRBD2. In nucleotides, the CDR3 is TGTGCCAGCAGTCCCCGACCTAGCGGGAGACACCAAGAGACCCAGTACTTC. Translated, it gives CASSPRPSGRHQETQYF.